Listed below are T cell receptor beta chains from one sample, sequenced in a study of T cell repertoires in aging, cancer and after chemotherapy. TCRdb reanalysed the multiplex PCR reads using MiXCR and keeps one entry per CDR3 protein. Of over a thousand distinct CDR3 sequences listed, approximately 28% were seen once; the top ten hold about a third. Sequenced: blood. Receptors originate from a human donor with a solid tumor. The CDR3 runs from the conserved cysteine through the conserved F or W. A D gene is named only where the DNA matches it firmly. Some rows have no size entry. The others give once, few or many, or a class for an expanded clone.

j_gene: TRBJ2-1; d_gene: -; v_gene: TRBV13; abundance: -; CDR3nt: TGTGCCAGCAGCTTAGGAGACAATGAGCAGTTCTTC; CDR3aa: CASSLGDNEQFF
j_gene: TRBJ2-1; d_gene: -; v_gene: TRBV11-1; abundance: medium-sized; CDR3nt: TGTGCCAGCAGCTTACAGGGTAGGAACAATGAGCAGTTCTTC; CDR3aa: CASSLQGRNNEQFF
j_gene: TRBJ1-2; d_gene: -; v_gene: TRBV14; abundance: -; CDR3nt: TGTGCCAGCAGCCGGTTTGGGGCTAGAGTCGATGGCTACACCTTC; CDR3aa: CASSRFGARVDGYTF
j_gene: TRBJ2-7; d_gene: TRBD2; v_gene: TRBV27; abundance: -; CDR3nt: TGTGCCAGCAGTCCCAAAGAAGGAGGCGGGAGTGGCGAGCAGTACTTC; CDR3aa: CASSPKEGGGSGEQYF
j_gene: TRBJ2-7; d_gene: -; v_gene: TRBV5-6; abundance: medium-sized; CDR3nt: TGTGCCAGCAGCTTGAATCGTTGGTCGGGCCAACGAGAGCAGTACTTC; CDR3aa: CASSLNRWSGQREQYF
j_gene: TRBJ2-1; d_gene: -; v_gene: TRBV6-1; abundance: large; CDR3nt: TGTGCCAGCACTCGGGACACCAAGGGCAATGAGCAGTTCTTC; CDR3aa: CASTRDTKGNEQFF
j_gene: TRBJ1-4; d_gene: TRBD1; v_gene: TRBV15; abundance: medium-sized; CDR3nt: TGTGCCACCAGCAGGGGGACAGGGAATAATGAAAAACTGTTTTTT; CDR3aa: CATSRGTGNNEKLFF
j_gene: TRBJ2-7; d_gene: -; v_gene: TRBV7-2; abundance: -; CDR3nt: TGTGCCAGCAGCCCCCTAGGGTACGAGCAGTACTTC; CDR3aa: CASSPLGYEQYF
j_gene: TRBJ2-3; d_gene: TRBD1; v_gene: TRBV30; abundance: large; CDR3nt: TGTGCCTGGAGTCGACCGGACAGGGGAGATAAGGATACGCAGTATTTT; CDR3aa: CAWSRPDRGDKDTQYF
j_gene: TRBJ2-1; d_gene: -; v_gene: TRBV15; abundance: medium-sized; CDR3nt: TGTGCCACCAGTAGAGGTCAAGTCAATGAGCAGTTCTTC; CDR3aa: CATSRGQVNEQFF
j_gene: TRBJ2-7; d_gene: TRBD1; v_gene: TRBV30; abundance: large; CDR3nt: TGTGCCTGGAGCGACAGGGGGCGGTCTCGGAACGAGCAGTACTTC; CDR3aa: CAWSDRGRSRNEQYF
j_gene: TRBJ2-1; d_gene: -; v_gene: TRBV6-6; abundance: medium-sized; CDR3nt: TGTGCCAGCAGTGACCCGACTGTAAATGAGCAGTTCTTC; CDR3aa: CASSDPTVNEQFF
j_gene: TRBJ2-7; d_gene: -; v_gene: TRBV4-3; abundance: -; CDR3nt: TGCGCCAGCAGCCCCTCGTCAACTGGCTACGAGCAGTACTTC; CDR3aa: CASSPSSTGYEQYF
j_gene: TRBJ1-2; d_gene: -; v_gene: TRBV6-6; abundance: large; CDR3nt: TGTGCCAGCAGTCCTTGGGGTCGCGGCTACACCTTC; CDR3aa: CASSPWGRGYTF
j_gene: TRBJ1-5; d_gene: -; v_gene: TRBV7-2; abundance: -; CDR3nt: TGTGCCAGCAGCCAGGATTACTATAGCAATCAGCCCCAGCATTTT; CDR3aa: CASSQDYYSNQPQHF
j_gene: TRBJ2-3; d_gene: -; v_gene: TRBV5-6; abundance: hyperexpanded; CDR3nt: TGTGCCAGCAGCTTGGGGGGCGGCGTAGATACGCAGTATTTT; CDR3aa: CASSLGGGVDTQYF
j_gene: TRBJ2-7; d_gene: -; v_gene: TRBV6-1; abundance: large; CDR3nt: TGTGCCAGCAGTGCCCGCCGGGGGGCCACCTACGAGCAGTACTTC; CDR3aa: CASSARRGATYEQYF
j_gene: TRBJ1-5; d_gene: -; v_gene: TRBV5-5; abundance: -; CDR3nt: TGTGCCAGCAGCCCACTGGGGGGGAGCAATCAGCCCCAGCATTTT; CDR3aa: CASSPLGGSNQPQHF
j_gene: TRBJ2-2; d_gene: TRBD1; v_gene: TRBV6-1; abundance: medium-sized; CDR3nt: TGTGCCAGCAGTGAAATGGGGACAGCGAACACCGGGGAGCTGTTTTTT; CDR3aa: CASSEMGTANTGELFF
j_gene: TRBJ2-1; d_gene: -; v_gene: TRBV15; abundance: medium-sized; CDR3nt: TGTGCCACCAGCATTAACAGGGCCGGCGAGCAGTTCTTC; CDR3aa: CATSINRAGEQFF
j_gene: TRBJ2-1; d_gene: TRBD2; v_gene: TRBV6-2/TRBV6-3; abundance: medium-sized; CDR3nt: TGTGCCAGCAGTTACCAGTGGCTAGCGGGGGGGCGTGATGAGCAGTTCTTC; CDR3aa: CASSYQWLAGGRDEQFF
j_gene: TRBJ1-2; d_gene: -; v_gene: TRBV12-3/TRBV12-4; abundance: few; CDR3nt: TGTGCCAGCAGTCGTACAGACTATGGCTACACCTTC; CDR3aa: CASSRTDYGYTF
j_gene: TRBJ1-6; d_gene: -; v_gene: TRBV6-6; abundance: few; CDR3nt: TGTGCCAGCAGTTACGGGGAAAGCTCCTATAATTCACCCCTCCACTTT; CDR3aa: CASSYGESSYNSPLHF
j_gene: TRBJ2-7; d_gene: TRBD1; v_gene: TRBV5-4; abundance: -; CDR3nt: TGTGCCAGCAGCTCGGACAGGGGATTTTTGGACGAGCAGTACTTC; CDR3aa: CASSSDRGFLDEQYF
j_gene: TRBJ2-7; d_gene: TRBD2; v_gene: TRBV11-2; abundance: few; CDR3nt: TGTGCCAGCAGCACGACTAGCCTAGCGAACGAGCAGTACTTC; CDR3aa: CASSTTSLANEQYF
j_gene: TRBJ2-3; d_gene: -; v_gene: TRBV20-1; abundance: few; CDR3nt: TGCAGTGCTAGTCCCTTTTCTAGCACAGATACGCAGTATTTT; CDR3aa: CSASPFSSTDTQYF
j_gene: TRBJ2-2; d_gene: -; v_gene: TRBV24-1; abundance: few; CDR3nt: TGTGCCACCGCCGGGACACCGAACACCGGGGAGCTGTTTTTT; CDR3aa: CATAGTPNTGELFF
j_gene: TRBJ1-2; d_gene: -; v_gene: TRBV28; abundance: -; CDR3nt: TGTGCCAGCAGTTATCAGGGTACCTATGGCTACACCTTC; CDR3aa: CASSYQGTYGYTF
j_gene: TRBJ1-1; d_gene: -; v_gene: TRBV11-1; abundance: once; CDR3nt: TGTGCCAGCAGCTTAGGCGCAGGCACAACGTGGGCTTTCTTT; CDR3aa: CASSLGAGTTWAFF
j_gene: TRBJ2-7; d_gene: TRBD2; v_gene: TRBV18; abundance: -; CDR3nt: TGTGCCAGCTCACCAGCGGGAGGCTCCTACGAGCAGTACTTC; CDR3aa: CASSPAGGSYEQYF
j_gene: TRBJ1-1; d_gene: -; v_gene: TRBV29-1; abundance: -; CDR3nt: TGCAGCGTTGATAGCGGGGGGAACACTGAAGCTTTCTTT; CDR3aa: CSVDSGGNTEAFF
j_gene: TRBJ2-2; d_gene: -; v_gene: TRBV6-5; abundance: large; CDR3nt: TGTGCCAGCCGTCCCCTTCGTATGGCCGGGGAGCTGTTTTTT; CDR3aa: CASRPLRMAGELFF
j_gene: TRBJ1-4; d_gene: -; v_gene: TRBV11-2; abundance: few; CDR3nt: TGTGCCAGCAGCTCTACTACTGAAAAACTGTTTTTT; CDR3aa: CASSSTTEKLFF
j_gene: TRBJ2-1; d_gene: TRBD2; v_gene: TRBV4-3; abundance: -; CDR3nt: TGTGCCAGCAGCCAAGATCGACTAGCGGGGAAGATGGGCAATGAGCAGTTCTTC; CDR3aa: CASSQDRLAGKMGNEQFF
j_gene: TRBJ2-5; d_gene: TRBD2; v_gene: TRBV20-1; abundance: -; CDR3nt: TGCAGTGCTAGGCTGACTAGCGGGGTGGGGGACAGGGAGACCCAGTACTTC; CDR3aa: CSARLTSGVGDRETQYF
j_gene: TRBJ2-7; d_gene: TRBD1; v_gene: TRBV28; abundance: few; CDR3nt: TGTGCCAGCAGGATAGACAGGGCGAGCTCCTACGAGCAGTACTTC; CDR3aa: CASRIDRASSYEQYF
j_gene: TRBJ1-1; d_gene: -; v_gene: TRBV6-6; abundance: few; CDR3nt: TGTGCCAGCAGTTACGGGGGAATGAACACTGAAGCTTTCTTT; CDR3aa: CASSYGGMNTEAFF
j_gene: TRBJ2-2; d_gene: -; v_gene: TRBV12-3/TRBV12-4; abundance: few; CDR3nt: TGTGCCAGCAGTTTAAGTGTTTTGTACGGCGGGGAGCTGTTTTTT; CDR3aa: CASSLSVLYGGELFF
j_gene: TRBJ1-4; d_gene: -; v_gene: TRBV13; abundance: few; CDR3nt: TGTGCCAGCAGCCCCCAAGGGGCTGCTAATGAAAAACTGTTTTTT; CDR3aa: CASSPQGAANEKLFF
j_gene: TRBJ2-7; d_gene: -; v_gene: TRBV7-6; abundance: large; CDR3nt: TGTGCCAGCAGCTCCTTCAAGTCCTACGAGCAGTACTTC; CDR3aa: CASSSFKSYEQYF
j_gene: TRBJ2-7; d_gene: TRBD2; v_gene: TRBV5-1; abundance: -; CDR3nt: TGCGCCAGCAGCTTGGGGGGCTATAGCGGGAGCACCTACGAGCAGTACTTC; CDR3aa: CASSLGGYSGSTYEQYF
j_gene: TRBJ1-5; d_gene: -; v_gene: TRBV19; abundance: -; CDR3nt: TGTGCCAGTAGTCCGGGAGTAGCGGGTCAGCCCCAGCATTTT; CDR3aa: CASSPGVAGQPQHF
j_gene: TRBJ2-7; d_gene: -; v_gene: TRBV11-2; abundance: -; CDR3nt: TGTGCCAGCAGCCCCTCGGGCGGCGACGAGCAGTACTTC; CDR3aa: CASSPSGGDEQYF
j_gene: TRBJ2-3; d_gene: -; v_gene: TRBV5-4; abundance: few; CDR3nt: TGTGCCAGCAGCGAATCGGACATCACAGATACGCAGTATTTT; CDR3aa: CASSESDITDTQYF
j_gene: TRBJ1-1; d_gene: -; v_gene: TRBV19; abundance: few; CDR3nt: TGTGCCAGTAGCGAGGAAGGGCCCCCTCTATTTTGGGCGAACACTGAAGCTTTCTTT; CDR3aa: CASSEEGPPLFWANTEAFF